This T cell receptor beta chain is drawn from a study of cytotoxic CD8 clonotypes in ibrutinib-treated CLL listed by TCRdb under 2021. General notes on the study: The cohort included around 15 treatment-naive and approximately eleven relapsed/refractory patients; roughly 17 were IGHV unmutated. Responses were partial in roughly 24 patients and complete in 2; after median approximately 66 months follow-up, about 15 stayed in remission and some twelve progressed. Response samples were obtained after a median of around 11 months of treatment, with a range of roughly 6 to 40 months. An average of around 260,000 productive templates and some 100,000 productive rearrangements was obtained per sample. Longitudinal samples were obtainable from about 30% of the roughly 90 participants in the trial. Cryopreserved peripheral blood mononuclear cells were obtained before treatment, at response, and at either sustained remission or disease progression. All remission and progressive disease samples were collected while patients were still receiving ibrutinib. What the work shows at the level of the full study, not this receptor alone: Sampling times were not matched between sustained-remission and progressing patients, and lymph node repertoires were not studied. Public clonotypes were found to be uncommon and were observed to contract or remain stable during treatment; the increase in clonality was shown to reflect expansion of private clonotypes at ibrutinib response. At baseline, clonality was higher than in age-matched healthy donors and showed a strong correlation with circulating CD8+ T-cell counts. Clonality increased at ibrutinib response, stayed stable in sustained remission, and fell back toward baseline at progression.

This sample's time point label indicates: progressive disease on ibrutinib. For TCR beta library preparation, 1.5 to 2 micrograms of genomic DNA was extracted from cryopreserved PBMCs. Longitudinal blood samples from CLL patients on ibrutinib monotherapy were analyzed using high-throughput TCR beta sequencing. The patients took part in an open-label, single-center phase 2 trial of ibrutinib monotherapy. This clone was found a few times. The antigen it binds to is not known. No quality values exist for individual bases; no much larger clone is one base distant. Each clonotype received, on average, approximately 9.9x coverage in deep resolution sequencing performed on a MiSeq, where the target depth lay between 1 in 1 million and 1 in 200,000 T cells. TCR beta libraries were generated with the immunoSEQ hsTCRB Kit. The original pipeline was this. ImmunoSEQ Data Assistant and ImmunoSEQ Analyzer were used for data analysis, and V, D and J genes were assigned according to IMGT definitions. Clonality, which ranges from 0 to 1, was calculated by subtracting the normalized Shannon entropy of productive rearrangement frequencies from one. Public clonotype analysis was restricted to overrepresented clonotypes comprising at least 0.05% of each patient's repertoire. About a dozen repertoires from age-matched healthy donors, obtained from immuneACCESS, served as clonality controls. As stored in TCRdb, this immuneACCESS dataset retains in-frame rearrangements with V and J assigned. A fraction of the clones does not appear; measured against another copy, unresolved V genes explain less than half of the discrepancy, and the remainder lacks a known reason. That table furnishes V, J and clone size, whereas the DNA furnished D and trimming. The sample profile shows 55,000 to 60,000 clones; roughly 54% of them were found once. The ten largest clones take up 20% to 30% of the sample.

V was cut back by 4 bases and J by 6 bases, leaving a gap of 17 bases between them. Including cysteine and phenylalanine, the CDR3 has 15 amino acids. Of all the DNA, just the CDR3 is kept, 45 bases in frame from base 1. In the germline V gene, CDR1 corresponds to SGHRS and CDR2 to YFSETQ. The receptor comes from a human donor with chronic lymphocytic leukemia. The rearrangement combines TRBV5-1 with TRBJ2-1; the D gene is perhaps TRBD1, on 5 matching bases. The sample here was PBMCs, taken at disease progression, from a patient treated with ibrutinib. CDR3 sequence: CASSTRVVVGNEQFF. Here is the DNA: TGCGCCAGCAGCACCAGGGTGGTGGTGGGCAATGAGCAGTTCTTC.